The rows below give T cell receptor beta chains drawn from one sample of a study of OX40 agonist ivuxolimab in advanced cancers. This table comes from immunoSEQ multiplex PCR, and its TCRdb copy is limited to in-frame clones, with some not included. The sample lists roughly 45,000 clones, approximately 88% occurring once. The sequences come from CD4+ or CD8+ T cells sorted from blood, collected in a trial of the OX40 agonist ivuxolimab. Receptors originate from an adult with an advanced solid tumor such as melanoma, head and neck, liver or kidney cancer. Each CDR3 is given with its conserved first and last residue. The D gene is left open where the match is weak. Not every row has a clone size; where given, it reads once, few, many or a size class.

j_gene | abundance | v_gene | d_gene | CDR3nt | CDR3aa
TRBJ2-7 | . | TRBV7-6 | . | TGTGCCAGCAGCGCAACAGGGTACGAGCAGTACTTC | CASSATGYEQYF
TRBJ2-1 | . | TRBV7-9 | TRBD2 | TGTGCCAGCAGCTTAATTTTAGCGGGACCGAACAATGAGCAGTTCTTC | CASSLILAGPNNEQFF
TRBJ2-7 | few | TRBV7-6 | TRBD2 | TGTGCCAGCAGCCGTCCCCTTTTAGCGGGAGGTTCGTATTATGGCTACGAGCAGTACTTC | CASSRPLLAGGSYYGYEQYF
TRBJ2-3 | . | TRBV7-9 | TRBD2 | TGTGCCAGCAGCTTAGGCTCTAGCGGGGCCACAGATACGCAGTATTTT | CASSLGSSGATDTQYF
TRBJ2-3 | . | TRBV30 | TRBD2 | TGTGCCTGGAGCGGACTAGCGGGGGGCCCTACCTATTTAGATACGCAGTATTTT | CAWSGLAGGPTYLDTQYF
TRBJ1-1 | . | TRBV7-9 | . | TGTGCCAGCAGCTTAGTCGTAATGAACACTGAAGCTTTCTTT | CASSLVVMNTEAFF
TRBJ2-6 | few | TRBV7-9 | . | TGTGCCAGCAGCCAAGACAACTCTGGGGCCAACGTCCTGACTTTC | CASSQDNSGANVLTF
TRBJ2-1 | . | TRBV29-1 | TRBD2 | TGCAGCGTTGTCCTCATAGCGGGTGAGCAGTTCTTC | CSVVLIAGEQFF
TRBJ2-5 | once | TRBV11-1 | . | TGTGCCAGCAGCTCCGAGACTACTCCACCTAAAGAGACCCAGTACTTC | CASSSETTPPKETQYF
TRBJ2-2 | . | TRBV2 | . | TGTGCCAGCAGTGAAGCGGAGGGTAGCGGGAACACCGGGGAGCTGTTTTTT | CASSEAEGSGNTGELFF
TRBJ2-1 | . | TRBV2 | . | TGTGCCAGCAACCACAATGAGCAGTTCTTC | CASNHNEQFF
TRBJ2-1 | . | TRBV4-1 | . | TGCGCCAGCAGCCAAGATCCGAGGGCTGCGGTCAATGAGCAGTTCTTC | CASSQDPRAAVNEQFF
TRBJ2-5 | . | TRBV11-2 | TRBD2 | TGTGCCAGCAGCCCCCGCGGGGGGGTTGCCCAGTACTTC | CASSPRGGVAQYF
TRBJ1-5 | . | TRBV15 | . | TGTGCCACCAGCAGAGAAAATCAGCCCCAGCATTTT | CATSRENQPQHF
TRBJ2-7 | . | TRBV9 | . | TGTGCCAGCAGCATTACGGGGGCCCCCTACGAGCAGTACTTC | CASSITGAPYEQYF
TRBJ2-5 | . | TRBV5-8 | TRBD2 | TGTGCCAGCAGGGCCCTGGCCGGGGGGAGCGGGGAGACCCAGTACTTC | CASRALAGGSGETQYF
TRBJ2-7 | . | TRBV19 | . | TGTGCCAGTAGTACCCACTACGAGCAGTACTTC | CASSTHYEQYF
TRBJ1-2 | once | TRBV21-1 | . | TGTGCCAGCAGCAAATTGGGTCCGGGGGCGGGTGGCTACACCTTC | CASSKLGPGAGGYTF
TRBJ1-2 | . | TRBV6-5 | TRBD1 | TGTGCCAGCAGTGTAGGACAGGGACCAAACTATGGCTACACCTTC | CASSVGQGPNYGYTF
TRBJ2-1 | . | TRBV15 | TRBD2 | TGTGCCACCAGCAGGGGAGCGGGAGGGCCGGGTGGTGAGCAGTTCTTC | CATSRGAGGPGGEQFF